This record covers a single TCR beta chain. The method was immunoSEQ multiplex PCR; TCRdb's version includes in-frame clones alone and lacks a portion of them. The sample lists more than 85,000 clones; 90% to 95% were seen once. This sample stems from a study of T cell changes during pregnancy in multiple sclerosis. The germline V gene has CDR1 MNHEY and CDR2 SMNVEV (reference sequence). The CDR3 is 14 amino acids. Trimming took off 0 bases at V and 2 bases at J, with 8 bases between the two ends. The material sequenced was peripheral blood, taken before pregnancy. The TCR originated in a female donor with multiple sclerosis, enrolled in a pregnancy study. This sequence joins TRBV27 and TRBJ2-7; a weak D match, TRBD1 (6 bases). The CDR3, as DNA: TGTGCCAGCAGTTTATCCGGACAGCCCTACGAGCAGTACTTC. Its protein product is CASSLSGQPYEQYF.